A single sample gave rise to the 4 T cell receptor beta chains below, sequenced in a study of CD8 T cells in ankylosing spondylitis. TCRdb re-called the 5' RACE reads through MiXCR, storing one row per CDR3 protein. Altogether a few hundred thousand distinct CDR3 sequences are present, more than 9% being singletons, with the ten largest covering roughly a fifth. Sequencing was done on a sample of blood, either unsorted or a sorted T cell fraction (not recorded which). The receptor source for this set is a male donor with ankylosing spondylitis or in good health (not recorded which).

In this sample, this clonotype turned up many times. The chain combines TRBV7-8 with TRBJ2-5, with D hard to call. V was cut by 8 bases and J by 3 bases, with 7 bases left in between. CDR1 is SGHVS, CDR2 FQNEAQ, per germline. CDR3 length: 11 amino acids. CDR3 sequence (DNA): TGTGCCAGCGGGGTGGAAGAGACCCAGTACTTC. It specifies CASGVEETQYF.

This clonotype appeared many times. The chain carries TRBV29-1 and TRBJ2-7; 8 positions agree with TRBD1. CDR3 length equals 14 residues. V was pared by 0 bases and J by 6 bases, with 7 bases of the junction left unmatched. CDR1 is SQVTM, CDR2 ANQGSEA, per germline. The CDR3 nucleotides read TGCAGCGTTGAAGATCAGACAGGGGCTCGCGAGCAGTACTTC. Translation gives CSVEDQTGAREQYF.

This clonotype turned up a few times. The rearrangement uses TRBV28 and TRBJ2-3; 8 positions agree with TRBD1. In germline, CDR1 is MDHEN, CDR2 SYDVKM. With 4 bases clipped from V and 6 bases from J, the junction kept 9 bases outside the gene matches. The CDR3 is made up of 15 amino acids. The DNA of the CDR3 is TGTGCCAGCAGTTCGGACAGGGAAAGAGGGGATACGCAGTATTTT. Translated, it gives CASSSDRERGDTQYF.

The J gene is TRBJ1-1, the V gene TRBV7-6; D possibly corresponds to TRBD1 (5 bases). This CDR3 comprises 13 residues. From germline, CDR1 is SGHVS and CDR2 FNYEAQ. The V and J ends lost 0 bases and 8 bases respectively, with 10 bases between them. The DNA of the CDR3 is TGTGCCAGCAGCTTAGCGGAGGGGCGGGAAGCTTTCTTT. Translating gives CASSLAEGREAFF.